The 25 T cell receptor beta chains below come from one sample, sequenced in a study of cytomegalovirus exposure and HLA in healthy donors. A multiplex PCR was run with 60 Vbeta primers and 13 Jbeta primers. TCRdb's table, derived via immunoSEQ multiplex PCR, lists solely in-frame clones and lacks some. This table has about 200,000 clones, around 73% appearing once. The material sequenced was PBMCs. Receptor source: a male donor in good health and CMV-seronegative.

Only one count was recorded for this clone. The chain combines TRBV5-1 with TRBJ2-5; 7 bases are shared with TRBD1. This CDR3 is built from 14 residues. V gave up 2 bases and J gave up 2 bases; unmatched junction bases: 3. CDR1 and CDR2 (germline): SGHRS, YFSETQ. CDR3 sequence: CASSFDRVQETQYF. In nucleotides, the CDR3 is TGCGCCAGCAGCTTTGACAGGGTGCAAGAGACCCAGTACTTC.

This clone was counted at least ten times. CDR3 protein: CASSRGGIVISGNTIYF. DNA of the CDR3: TGCGCCAGCAGCCGGGGAGGAATAGTAATCTCTGGAAACACCATATATTTT. The chain joins TRBV4-1 to TRBJ1-3; the D is unclear. Germline lookup yields CDR1 MGHRA and CDR2 YSYEKL. CDR3 length: 17 amino acids. V was shortened by 4 bases and J by 0 bases, with 16 bases between the two germline ends.

This chain links TRBV6-1 with TRBJ1-1; no firm D call. The V gene lost 1 base and the J gene lost 0 bases, with 9 bases spanning the gap. In germline, CDR1 is MNHNS, CDR2 SASEGT. The CDR3 runs 15 residues. The CDR3 protein is CASSEGSSLNTEAFF. As DNA, the CDR3 is TGTGCCAGCAGTGAAGGGAGCAGCCTGAACACTGAAGCTTTCTTT.

The J gene is TRBJ2-5, the V gene TRBV5-6; TRBD1 is a possible D gene (5 bases). The J call could be wrong; TRBJ2-7 is a better fit for the DNA end. The CDR3 contains 12 residues. Germline V gives CDR1 SGHDT, CDR2 YYEEEE. CDR3 nucleotide sequence: TGTGCCAGCAGCTTGACAGGATACGAGCAGTACTTC. Amino acid sequence: CASSLTGYEQYF.

This clone was counted between two and nine times. This chain links TRBV5-4 with TRBJ2-3; D not resolved. Germline CDR1 reads SGHNT; CDR2 reads YYREEE (reference sequence). Trimming shortened V by 1 base and J by 7 bases, and 10 bases separated the two germline ends. This CDR3 contains 13 residues. CDR3 residues: CASSLPPSYTQYF. The CDR3 bases are TGTGCCAGCAGCTTGCCCCCCTCCTATACGCAGTATTTT.

This clone showed up just once. The gene calls are TRBV4-1 and TRBJ2-1; 8 bases fit TRBD2. V was clipped by 0 bases and J by 3 bases; unmatched bases: 7. Germline V lookup: CDR1 MGHRA, CDR2 YSYEKL. The CDR3 runs 17 residues. In nucleotides, the CDR3 is TGCGCCAGCAGCCAAGATCCAGCGGGAGTGGTCTACAATGAGCAGTTCTTC. It specifies CASSQDPAGVVYNEQFF.

This clone was counted between two and nine times. The chain is built from TRBV6-6 and TRBJ1-4; TRBD1 agrees at 8 bases. CDR3 size: 16 residues. Germline trimming cut 4 bases from V and 4 bases from J; bases unmatched to any gene: 8. CDR1 MNHNY and CDR2 SVGAGI come from the germline V gene (reference sequence). CDR3 sequence: CASSWTGTGLNEKLFF. The CDR3 DNA reads as TGTGCCAGCAGTTGGACCGGGACAGGCCTTAATGAAAAACTGTTTTTT.

As concerns this clone: This same CDR3 is encoded by further DNA sequences in the sample. The gene calls are TRBV6-5 and TRBJ1-1; D possibly corresponds to TRBD1 (6 bases). This CDR3 has 13 residues. V was cut by 6 bases and J by 1 base, with 9 bases left in between. Germline-derived CDR1 and CDR2 are MNHEY and SVGAGI. CDR3 in DNA: TGTGCCAGCAGAAGGACAGAGAACACTGAAGCTTTCTTT. Amino acids: CASRRTENTEAFF.

The gene calls are TRBV18 and TRBJ1-5; 9 bases match TRBD1. CDR1 is KGHSH and CDR2 is LQKENI in the germline V gene. This CDR3 comprises 18 residues. V lost 1 base, J lost 4 bases, and 11 bases stayed unmatched. The CDR3 loop reads CASSPQLGQGSGNQPQHF. DNA of the CDR3: TGTGCCAGCTCACCACAGTTGGGACAGGGATCCGGTAATCAGCCCCAGCATTTT.

The rearrangement uses TRBV1 and TRBJ2-7; the table calls TRBD1, which could not be checked here. TRBV1 is recorded as a pseudogene. The CDR3 totals 14 residues. CDR3 amino acids: CTSSLMGPSYEQYF. The CDR3 DNA is TGCACCAGCAGCCTCATGGGGCCCTCCTACGAGCAGTACTTC.

This sequence joins TRBV6-1 and TRBJ2-7; 7 bases match TRBD2. CDR3 length equals 13 residues. Trimming at V came to 3 bases and at J to 12 bases, leaving 11 bases not matched to a gene. Germline V gene lookup returns CDR1 MNHNS and CDR2 SASEGT. As DNA, the CDR3 is TGTGCCAGCAGTGACCCGGCTCGCGGGAGTAGGTACTTC. As protein: CASSDPARGSRYF.

This chain connects TRBV9 to TRBJ1-1; 9 bases align to TRBD1. The length of the CDR3 is 17 residues. Per the germline V gene, CDR1 is SGDLS and CDR2 is YYNGEE. V was clipped by 3 bases and J by 8 bases; unmatched bases: 17. CDR3 protein: CASSGSGTGIVTVEAFF. DNA of the CDR3: TGTGCCAGCAGCGGCTCCGGGACAGGGATCGTCACCGTAGAAGCTTTCTTT.

This clone was seen a handful of times. The V and J genes are TRBV6-6 and TRBJ1-4; possible D gene TRBD1, 6 bases. The germline V gene encodes CDR1 MNHNY and CDR2 SVGAGI (reference sequence). The CDR3 runs to 16 residues. The ends were cut back, 0 bases at V and 6 bases at J, with 14 bases in the middle. The CDR3 nucleotides read TGTGCCAGCAGTTACTCCGTGGGGGGGGCCCATGAAAAACTGTTTTTT. Translating it yields CASSYSVGGAHEKLFF.

V is TRBV5-4 and J is TRBJ2-7, with 8 nucleotides matching TRBD2. V lost 5 bases and J lost 8; bases outside the gene matches: 12. The CDR3 length is 14 residues. The germline V gene has CDR1 SGHNT and CDR2 YYREEE (reference sequence). The CDR3 DNA reads as TGTGCCAGCAGTCAGGATAGCGGGATTAATAAGCAGTACTTC. The encoded protein is CASSQDSGINKQYF.

V usage is TRBV21-1 and J usage is TRBJ2-5; TRBD2, the D gene given by the table, was not confirmed from the DNA. TRBV21-1 is recorded as a pseudogene. The CDR3 spans 20 residues. The CDR3 spells CASSKCGPRTSGVAQETQYF. The CDR3, as DNA: TGTGCCAGCAGCAAATGCGGACCCCGGACTAGCGGGGTAGCCCAAGAGACCCAGTACTTC.

The chain has TRBV11-1 and TRBJ1-1; D might be TRBD1 (5 bases). CDR3 length equals 12 residues. Germline CDR1 is SGHAT and CDR2 is FQDESV (reference sequence). V gave up 1 base and J gave up 7 bases, with 7 bases separating them. The CDR3 sequence: CASSLDRNEAFF. In nucleotides, the CDR3 is TGTGCCAGCAGCTTAGACAGGAATGAAGCTTTCTTT.

V gene TRBV2 combines with J gene TRBJ2-7; maybe TRBD1 (6 bases). CDR3 size: 13 residues. CDR1 and CDR2 (germline): SNHLY, FYNNEI. With 5 bases removed from V and 3 bases from J, the gap between germline ends came to 11 bases. The DNA for the CDR3 is TGTGCCAGCAGTAGGGGGTTGGTCTACGAGCAGTACTTC. Translated: CASSRGLVYEQYF.

V usage is TRBV15 and J usage is TRBJ2-2, with D tentatively TRBD1 (6 bases). Trimming took off 1 base at V and 2 bases at J, with 8 bases between the two ends. Germline V lookup: CDR1 LNHNV, CDR2 YYDKDF (reference sequence). The CDR3 totals 15 residues. CDR3 protein: CATSRGTANTGELFF. Written as DNA, the CDR3 is TGTGCCACCAGCAGAGGGACAGCAAACACCGGGGAGCTGTTTTTT.

This chain links TRBV27 with TRBJ2-1; 9 nucleotides line up with TRBD2. The CDR3 has 17 amino acids. J lost 0 bases, V lost 3 bases, and 6 bases had no gene match. Germline CDR1 reads MNHEY; CDR2 reads SMNVEV (reference sequence). In DNA, the CDR3 is TGTGCCAGCAGTTTTCTGGGACTAGCCCACTCCTACAATGAGCAGTTCTTC. Protein: CASSFLGLAHSYNEQFF.

J is TRBJ2-5 and V is TRBV4-1; 8 nucleotides line up with TRBD2. Germline lookup yields CDR1 MGHRA and CDR2 YSYEKL. V trimming: 1 base; J trimming: 5 bases; junction bases outside the gene matches: 12. The CDR3 runs 17 residues. CDR3 region: CASSQGSGAGFGETQYF. CDR3 coding DNA: TGCGCCAGCAGCCAAGGTAGCGGGGCAGGGTTCGGGGAGACCCAGTACTTC.

A few counts support this clone. The J gene is TRBJ1-5, the V gene TRBV2, with no clear D. Trimming removed 1 base at V and 4 bases at J, with 8 bases between. The germline gives CDR1 SNHLY, CDR2 FYNNEI. CDR3 length: 14 residues. The DNA of the CDR3 is TGTGCCAGCAGTGAAGATCAGATTAATCAGCCCCAGCATTTT. This encodes CASSEDQINQPQHF.

The chain links TRBV10-1 to TRBJ2-7; D is uncertain. Germline V gene lookup returns CDR1 WNHNN and CDR2 SYGVQD (reference sequence). Between the trimmed V and J ends, which lost 0 bases and 5 bases, there was a span of 14 bases. The CDR3 has 15 residues. The CDR3 DNA sequence: TGCGCCAGCAGTGAGTCGACTCGGAACGTCGACGAGCAGTACTTC. Translating gives CASSESTRNVDEQYF.

This clone has a count of ten or more. The junction departs from the called germline gene at one end, perhaps through a read error. The chain uses TRBV5-5 and TRBJ2-2; 7 bases agree with TRBD2. The CDR3 consists of 16 residues. Germline V gene data show CDR1 as SGHKS and CDR2 as YYEKEE (reference sequence). This CDR3 reads CASIRGVLPNTGELFF. The CDR3 DNA reads as TGTGCCAGCATCCGGGGGGTCTTACCGAACACGGGGGAGCTGTTTTTT. Variable domain in full (rest from reference TRBV5-5 and TRBJ2-2): DAGVTQSPTHLIKTRGQQVTLRCSPISGHKSVSWYQQVLGQGPQFIFQYYEKEERGRGNFPDRFSARQFPNYSSELNVNALLLGDSALYLCASIRGVLPNTGELFFGEGSRLTVL.

The chain joins TRBV7-9 to TRBJ2-5; tentative D call: TRBD2 (6 bases). The end of the DNA fits TRBJ2-7 better, so the J call may be wrong. The CDR3 length is 14 residues. The germline V gene has CDR1 SEHNR and CDR2 FQNEAQ (reference sequence). The CDR3 DNA sequence: TGTGCCAGCAGCACCGATGGAGGGGCCTACGAGCAGTACTTC. Translating it yields CASSTDGGAYEQYF.

CDR3 nucleotides: TGTGCCAGCAGCTTATTACGGACAGGCGGCTCCTATGGCTACACCTTC. The encoded protein is CASSLLRTGGSYGYTF. The chain carries TRBV7-8 and TRBJ1-2; 7 nucleotides line up with TRBD1. V lost 2 bases to trimming and J lost 4 bases; unmatched junction nucleotides: 10. CDR1 SGHVS and CDR2 FQNEAQ come from the germline V gene. The CDR3 runs 16 residues.